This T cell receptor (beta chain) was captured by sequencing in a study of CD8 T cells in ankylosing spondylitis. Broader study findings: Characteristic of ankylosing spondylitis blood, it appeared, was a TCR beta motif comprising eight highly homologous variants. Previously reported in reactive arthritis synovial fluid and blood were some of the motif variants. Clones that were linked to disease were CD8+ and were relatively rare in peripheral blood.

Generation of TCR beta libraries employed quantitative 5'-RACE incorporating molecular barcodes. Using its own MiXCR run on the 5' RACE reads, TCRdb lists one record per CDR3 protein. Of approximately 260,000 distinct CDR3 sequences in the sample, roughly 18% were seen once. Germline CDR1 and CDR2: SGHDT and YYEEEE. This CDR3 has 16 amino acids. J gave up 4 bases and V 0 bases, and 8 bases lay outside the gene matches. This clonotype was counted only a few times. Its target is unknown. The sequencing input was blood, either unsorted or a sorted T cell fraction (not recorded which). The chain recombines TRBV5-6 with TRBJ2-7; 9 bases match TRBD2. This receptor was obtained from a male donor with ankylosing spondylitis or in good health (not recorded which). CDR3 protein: CASSLETSGRPYEQYF. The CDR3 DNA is TGTGCCAGCAGCTTGGAGACTAGCGGCAGACCTTACGAGCAGTACTTC.